This T cell receptor beta chain was observed in a study of CD8 T cells in ankylosing spondylitis. Whole-study findings and limits: Among TCR beta sequences, a motif of eight highly homologous variants appeared characteristic of ankylosing spondylitis blood. Reportedly, matched ankylosing spondylitis synovial fluid was significantly enriched for disease-linked clones.

Libraries of TCR beta came from quantitative 5'-RACE with molecular barcodes. TCRdb recomputed calls from the 5' RACE reads with MiXCR, one row per CDR3 protein. The repertoire holds 400,000 or so distinct CDR3 sequences, with 25% to 30% as singletons. Note on this clonotype: Its cognate antigen is unknown.

In germline, CDR1 is WSHSY, CDR2 SAAADI. Trimming took 8 bases from V and 6 from J, leaving 13 bases between them. This CDR3 has 12 residues. Sequencing was carried out using blood, either unsorted or a sorted T cell fraction (not recorded which). This clonotype originated in a male donor with ankylosing spondylitis. This rearrangement joins TRBV10-2 to TRBJ1-1; D not certain. As DNA, the CDR3 is TGCGCCAGCGAAAGTGGGTCCTCTGAAGCTTTCTTT. Encoded protein: CASESGSSEAFF.